This T cell receptor beta chain was recovered during a study of blood T cell repertoires in COVID-19. Of note for this clone: Other DNA sequences of this sample code for an identical CDR3.

Trimming cost V 1 base and J 2 bases; bases outside gene matches: 2. The CDR3 has 14 amino acids. The germline gives CDR1 LNHNV, CDR2 YYDKDF (reference sequence). Measured with immunoSEQ multiplex PCR; TCRdb has only the in-frame clones, and not every one. The sample lists 400,000 to 500,000 clones, 88% occurring once. Source material: PBMCs or T cells enriched from blood (not recorded which). This clonotype was obtained from a woman under 30 who had been exposed to COVID-19. The rearrangement links TRBV15 to TRBJ2-7, with 7 bases aligning to TRBD1. CDR3 coding DNA: TGTGCCACCAGCAGAGGACAGGGAGCCTACGAGCAGTACTTC. Translating it yields CATSRGQGAYEQYF. The full variable domain, with the rest looked up from reference TRBV15 and TRBJ2-7, is DAMVIQNPRYQVTQFGKPVTLSCSQTLNHNVMYWYQQKSSQAPKLLFHYYDKDFNNEADTPDNFQSRRPNTSFCFLDIRSPGLGDTAMYLCATSRGQGAYEQYFGPGTRLTVT.